Listed below are T cell receptor beta chains from one sample, sequenced in a study of blood T cells in healthy people across ages. TCRdb fed the 5' RACE reads into MiXCR, producing one record per CDR3 protein. The sample lists around 1.5 million distinct CDR3 sequences; around 36% were seen once. Sample: blood. The source is a woman aged 25-40 years in good health. Both conserved end residues are part of each CDR3. A D gene is named only where the DNA matches it firmly. Size tells how often a clone was seen (once, few, many) or the class of an expanded clone, and some rows leave it out.

J: TRBJ2-1
V: TRBV20-1
size: .
D: .
CDR3: CSACRDAYNEQFF
DNA: TGCAGTGCTTGTCGGGACGCCTACAATGAGCAGTTCTTC

J: TRBJ2-5
V: TRBV5-1
size: many
D: TRBD1
CDR3: CASSITGQGPETQYF
DNA: TGCGCCAGCAGCATTACGGGACAGGGTCCGGAGACCCAGTACTTC

J: TRBJ2-2
V: TRBV6-1
size: .
D: TRBD2
CDR3: CASSPRTSGYANTGELFF
DNA: TGTGCCAGCAGCCCGCGGACTAGCGGCTACGCGAACACCGGGGAGCTGTTTTTT

J: TRBJ2-7
V: TRBV5-1
size: .
D: .
CDR3: CASSLESNRPYEQYF
DNA: TGCGCCAGCAGCTTGGAGTCAAATCGACCCTACGAGCAGTACTTC

J: TRBJ2-4
V: TRBV5-6
size: few
D: TRBD2
CDR3: CASSLPGLGTKNIQYF
DNA: TGTGCCAGCAGCCTCCCGGGACTAGGGACCAAAAACATTCAGTACTTC

J: TRBJ2-1
V: TRBV2
size: .
D: .
CDR3: CASSESGSRSEQFF
DNA: TGTGCCAGCAGTGAGTCCGGGAGTCGGAGTGAGCAGTTCTTC

J: TRBJ1-5
V: TRBV24-1
size: .
D: .
CDR3: CATSDGGEPQHF
DNA: TGTGCCACCAGTGATGGGGGGGAGCCCCAGCATTTT

J: TRBJ2-1
V: TRBV2
size: .
D: .
CDR3: CASSGGWDGSYNEQFF
DNA: TGTGCCAGCAGTGGGGGTTGGGATGGCTCCTACAATGAGCAGTTCTTC

J: TRBJ2-1
V: TRBV7-2
size: .
D: TRBD2
CDR3: CASSFGLAGGGNGQFF
DNA: TGTGCCAGCAGCTTCGGGCTAGCGGGAGGGGGCAATGGGCAGTTCTTC

J: TRBJ2-3
V: TRBV24-1
size: .
D: TRBD2
CDR3: CATSDPEGLAGTPTDTQYF
DNA: TGTGCCACCAGTGACCCGGAGGGGCTAGCGGGCACCCCCACAGATACGCAGTATTTT

J: TRBJ2-1
V: TRBV6-2/TRBV6-3
size: .
D: .
CDR3: CASSRFYEQFF
DNA: TGTGCCAGCAGTCGTTTCTATGAGCAGTTCTTC

J: TRBJ2-7
V: TRBV5-1
size: few
D: .
CDR3: CASSWGDPTYEQYF
DNA: TGCGCCAGCAGCTGGGGGGATCCCACCTACGAGCAGTACTTC

J: TRBJ2-1
V: TRBV6-5
size: .
D: .
CDR3: CASSYRPHEQFF
DNA: TGTGCCAGCAGTTACCGCCCTCATGAGCAGTTCTTC

J: TRBJ2-7
V: TRBV6-6
size: .
D: .
CDR3: CASSYGRQVNKDEQYF
DNA: TGTGCCAGCAGTTACGGGCGGCAGGTCAACAAGGACGAGCAGTACTTC

J: TRBJ2-7
V: TRBV11-2
size: once
D: TRBD1
CDR3: CASSLWGTGGYYEQYF
DNA: TGTGCCAGCAGCTTATGGGGGACAGGGGGCTATTACGAGCAGTACTTC

J: TRBJ2-7
V: TRBV9
size: few
D: .
CDR3: CASSVRGGGVDEQYF
DNA: TGTGCCAGCAGCGTAAGAGGGGGTGGGGTGGACGAGCAGTACTTC

J: TRBJ2-1
V: TRBV5-1
size: few
D: TRBD2
CDR3: CASSWPTEREESYNEQFF
DNA: TGCGCCAGCAGCTGGCCCACTGAGCGGGAGGAGTCCTACAATGAGCAGTTCTTC

J: TRBJ1-2
V: TRBV7-9
size: .
D: .
CDR3: CASSLGTVDGYTF
DNA: TGTGCCAGCAGCTTAGGGACAGTAGATGGCTACACCTTC

J: TRBJ2-1
V: TRBV20-1
size: many
D: .
CDR3: CSARYSGEQFF
DNA: TGCAGTGCTAGGTATTCGGGTGAGCAGTTCTTC

J: TRBJ2-1
V: TRBV20-1
size: .
D: .
CDR3: CSARDTTIGQQFF
DNA: TGCAGTGCTAGAGATACAACTATTGGACAGCAGTTCTTC

J: TRBJ2-7
V: TRBV20-1
size: few
D: .
CDR3: CSAHGDSADYYEQYF
DNA: TGCAGTGCTCACGGGGACTCCGCGGACTACTACGAGCAGTACTTC

J: TRBJ2-7
V: TRBV6-1
size: .
D: TRBD2
CDR3: CAGSLRAGEYEQYF
DNA: TGTGCCGGCAGTCTCCGGGCGGGAGAGTACGAGCAGTACTTC

J: TRBJ2-5
V: TRBV10-3
size: many
D: TRBD2
CDR3: CAISAGRGGLETQYF
DNA: TGTGCCATCAGTGCCGGGAGGGGGGGCCTGGAGACCCAGTACTTC

J: TRBJ1-2
V: TRBV19
size: few
D: .
CDR3: CASNSRQDYSYGYTF
DNA: TGTGCCAGTAACTCCAGACAGGATTATAGCTATGGCTACACCTTC